The TCR beta chain under discussion was sequenced for a study of CD8 T cells in ankylosing spondylitis. Whole-study results and caveats: CD8+ disease-linked clones were present at relatively low frequencies in blood. The study looked at matched synovial fluid samples from ankylosing spondylitis patients. Disease-linked clones were reported to be significantly enriched there. Seemingly distinctive of ankylosing spondylitis blood was a TCR beta motif formed by eight highly homologous variants.

Libraries for TCR beta were made by quantitative 5'-RACE with molecular barcodes. TCRdb re-called the 5' RACE reads with MiXCR, one entry per CDR3 protein. The sample carries approximately 520,000 distinct CDR3 sequences, about 5% recorded once. Ten or more counts support this clonotype. What it binds is not known. There are 16 residues in the CDR3. Germline trimming cut 3 bases from V and 2 bases from J; bases unmatched to any gene: 6. Germline values: CDR1 SGDLS, CDR2 YYNGEE. This TCR was recovered from a male donor with ankylosing spondylitis. The chain is built from TRBV9 and TRBJ1-1; 11 nucleotides align to TRBD1. The sample comprised blood, either unsorted or a sorted T cell fraction (not recorded which). This CDR3 is CASSAWTGGLNTEAFF. In nucleotides, the CDR3 is TGTGCCAGCAGCGCATGGACAGGGGGCCTCAACACTGAAGCTTTCTTT.